The subject of this entry is one T cell receptor beta chain. Its antigen is still unknown. This entry is derived from a study of T cell responses to AZD1222 COVID-19 vaccine. Overall study results and limits: Nearly half of spike-specific TCRs reportedly go after variant regions that carry no mutations.

Measured with immunoSEQ multiplex PCR; TCRdb has only the in-frame clones, and not every one. Seen here are about 150,000 clones, approximately 88% observed once, and the top ten hold around 2%. V lost 9 bases and J lost 5; bases outside the gene matches: 12. This CDR3 contains 16 residues. Germline V gene lookup returns CDR1 SGHTA and CDR2 FQGNSA. The chain employs TRBV7-2 and TRBJ2-5; 13 positions agree with TRBD2. The sample consisted of peripheral blood, taken on day 0 of AZD1222 vaccination. The clonotype was recovered from an adult in good health. Written as DNA, the CDR3 is TGTGCCAGTGGGCATGCGACTAGCGGGAGGAGGGAGACCCAGTACTTC. Its translation: CASGHATSGRRETQYF. Drawing the rest from reference TRBV7-2 and TRBJ2-5, the complete variable domain is GAGVSQSPSNKVTEKGKDVELRCDPISGHTALYWYRQSLGQGLEFLIYFQGNSAPDKSGLPSDRFSAERTGGSVSTLTIQRTQQEDSAVYLCASGHATSGRRETQYFGPGTRLLVL.